This TCR beta chain comes out of a study of CD8 T cells in Susac syndrome. Study details: Among sequenced Susac syndrome patients, 5 or 6 had active disease and eight were in remission.

Purification of the CD8+ and CD4+ T cells relied on negative isolation, and TEMRA cells underwent FACS enrichment. Trimming left V 4 bases short and J 6 bases short, with 13 bases between. This CDR3 comprises 14 residues. CDR1 is LNHDA, CDR2 SQIVND, per germline (reference sequence). Comments on this clonotype: Its specificity is not known.

RNA totalling 0.5 to 1 ug underwent reverse transcription with random hexamers. With immunoSEQ multiplex PCR, TCR beta CDR3 was amplified across 54 Vbeta and 13 Jbeta. One entry per CDR3 protein results from TCRdb running MiXCR on the immunoSEQ multiplex PCR reads. Altogether about 150,000 distinct CDR3 sequences are present, 85% to 95% being singletons, with the ten largest covering 0.16%. Study outcomes and limitations: CD4+ T cell repertoires in Susac syndrome lacked clonal expansion.

The sequence came from a human donor with Susac syndrome. The sequencing input was CD4+ T cells from PBMCs. J is TRBJ2-4 and V is TRBV19, with D possibly TRBD2 on 5 matching bases. CDR3 sequence reads: CASSTSVGRNIQYF. DNA of the CDR3: TGTGCCAGTAGTACGTCCGTGGGGAGAAACATTCAGTACTTC.